A single T cell receptor beta chain is shown here with its context. A few counts support this clone. Its antigen target is currently unknown. No clone much larger than this one lies a single base away; base qualities are absent. The entry originates in a study of control samples from healthy donors and cancer patients (dated by TCRdb to about 2020). In the germline V gene (reference sequence), CDR1 corresponds to SGHNT and CDR2 to YYREEE. Measured from the cysteine to the phenylalanine, the CDR3 is 14 residues long. CDR3 DNA is the only sequence kept; it has 42 bases, read in frame from the first base. The V end gives up 5 bases and the J end 1 base, leaving 3 bases in the junction not matched to a gene. The library relied on the immunoSEQ multiplex PCR assay. Here the immuneACCESS table is served through TCRdb, limited to in-frame sequences with V and J called. Missing clones are a known gap in these copies; in checked studies unresolved V genes cover under half, and the rest lacks a known reason. This sample has approximately 76,000 clones in its table, and 84% of those were observed once. Of the sample, around 10% is held by the ten largest clones.

Recombination connected TRBV5-4 to TRBJ2-3; 8 bases in the middle match TRBD2. Specimen: PBMCs. This TCR was recovered from a man between 60 and 75 years old with head and neck cancer. In nucleotides, the sequence is TGTGCCAGCAGACAAGCGGGAGGCACAGATACGCAGTATTTT. The encoded protein is CASRQAGGTDTQYF.